This T cell receptor beta chain was identified in a study of breast tumors, draining lymph nodes, adjacent tissues. MiXCR was run by TCRdb on the multiplex PCR reads, yielding one entry per CDR3 protein. This sample has 85,000 to 120,000 distinct CDR3 sequences; less than 40% occur once, and the top ten carry less than 6%. This clonotype was counted ten times or more. The lymph nodes were axillary draining lymph nodes from breast cancer patients. The TCR originated in a female donor with breast cancer. Some clones in this sample may be carry-over from other donors' samples. Material: axillary lymph node tissue.

The CDR3 here is CASSLGRGNTIYF. In nucleotides, the CDR3 is TGTGCCAGCAGTTTAGGAAGGGGAAACACCATATATTTT. The chain couples TRBV28 to TRBJ1-3; D remains unclear. The CDR3 has 13 residues. CDR1 is MDHEN and CDR2 is SYDVKM in the germline V gene. V was clipped by 2 bases and J by 4 bases, with 6 bases between them.